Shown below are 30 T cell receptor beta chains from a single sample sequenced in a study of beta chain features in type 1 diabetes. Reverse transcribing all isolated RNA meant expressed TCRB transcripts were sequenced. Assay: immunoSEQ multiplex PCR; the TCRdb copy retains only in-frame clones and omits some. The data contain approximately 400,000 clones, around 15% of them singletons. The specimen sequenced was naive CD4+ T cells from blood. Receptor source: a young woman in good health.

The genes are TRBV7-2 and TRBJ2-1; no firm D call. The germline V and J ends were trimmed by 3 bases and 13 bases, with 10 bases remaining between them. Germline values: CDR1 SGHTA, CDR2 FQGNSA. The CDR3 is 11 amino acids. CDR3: CASSFRAEQFF. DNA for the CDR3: TGTGCCAGCAGCTTTAGAGCTGAACAGTTCTTC.

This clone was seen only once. In DNA form, the CDR3 reads TGCGCCAGCAGCTTAGGTACCTACGAGCGGCAGTACTTC. Translation gives CASSLGTYERQYF. The V gene is TRBV5-1, the J gene TRBJ2-7, with D uncertain. Between the trimmed V and J ends, which lost 2 bases and 9 bases, there was a span of 15 bases. Germline-derived CDR1 and CDR2 are SGHRS and YFSETQ. CDR3 size: 13 residues.

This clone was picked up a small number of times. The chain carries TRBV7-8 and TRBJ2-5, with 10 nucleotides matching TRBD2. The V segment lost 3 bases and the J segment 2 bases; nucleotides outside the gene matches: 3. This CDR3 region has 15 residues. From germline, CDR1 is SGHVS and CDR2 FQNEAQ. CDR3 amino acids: CASSFILAGQETQYF. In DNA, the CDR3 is TGTGCCAGCAGCTTTATACTAGCGGGGCAAGAGACCCAGTACTTC.

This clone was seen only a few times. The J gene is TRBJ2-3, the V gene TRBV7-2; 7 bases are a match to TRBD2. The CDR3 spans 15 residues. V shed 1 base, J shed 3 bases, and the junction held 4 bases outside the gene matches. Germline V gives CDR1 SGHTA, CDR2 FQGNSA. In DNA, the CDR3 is TGTGCCAGCAGCTTAGGCGGGAGTTTGACAGATACGCAGTATTTT. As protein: CASSLGGSLTDTQYF.

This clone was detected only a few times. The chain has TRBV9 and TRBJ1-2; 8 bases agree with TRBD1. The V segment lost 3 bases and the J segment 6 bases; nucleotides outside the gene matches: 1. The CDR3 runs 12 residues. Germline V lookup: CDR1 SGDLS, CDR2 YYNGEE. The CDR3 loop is CASSADRDGYTF. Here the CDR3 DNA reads TGTGCCAGCAGCGCGGACAGGGATGGCTACACCTTC.

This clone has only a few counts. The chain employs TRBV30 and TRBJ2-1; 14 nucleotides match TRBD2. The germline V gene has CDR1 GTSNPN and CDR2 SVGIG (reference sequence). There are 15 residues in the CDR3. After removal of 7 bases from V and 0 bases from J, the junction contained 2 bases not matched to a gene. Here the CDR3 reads CASGTSGSSYNEQFF. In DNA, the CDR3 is TGTGCCTCCGGGACTAGCGGGAGCTCCTACAATGAGCAGTTCTTC.

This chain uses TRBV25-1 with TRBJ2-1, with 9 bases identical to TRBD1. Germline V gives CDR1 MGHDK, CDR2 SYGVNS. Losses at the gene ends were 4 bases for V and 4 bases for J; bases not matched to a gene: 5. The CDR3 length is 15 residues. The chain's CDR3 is CASSAGTGLYNEQFF. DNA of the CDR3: TGTGCCAGCAGTGCCGGGACAGGGCTATACAATGAGCAGTTCTTC. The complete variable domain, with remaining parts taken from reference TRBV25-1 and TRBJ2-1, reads EADIYQTPRYLVIGTGKKITLECSQTMGHDKMYWYQQDPGMELHLIHYSYGVNSTEKGDLSSESTVSRIRTEHFPLTLESARPSHTSQYLCASSAGTGLYNEQFFGPGTRLTVL.

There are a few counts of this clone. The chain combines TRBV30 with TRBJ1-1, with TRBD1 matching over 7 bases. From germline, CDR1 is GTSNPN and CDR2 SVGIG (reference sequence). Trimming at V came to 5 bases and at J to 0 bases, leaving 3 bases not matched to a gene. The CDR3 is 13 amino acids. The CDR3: CAWDTGVNTEAFF. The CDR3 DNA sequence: TGTGCCTGGGACACAGGGGTGAACACTGAAGCTTTCTTT. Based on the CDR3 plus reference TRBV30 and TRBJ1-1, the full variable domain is SQTIHQWPATLVQPVGSPLSLECTVEGTSNPNLYWYRQAAGRGLQLLFYSVGIGQISSEVPQNLSASRPQDRQFILSSKKLLLSDSGFYLCAWDTGVNTEAFFGQGTRLTVV.

The CDR3 DNA sequence: TGTGCCAGCACCCTTAAAAATGAGCAGTTCTTC. This codes for CASTLKNEQFF. J is TRBJ2-1 and V is TRBV28; D remains ambiguous. Per the germline V gene, CDR1 is MDHEN and CDR2 is SYDVKM. The CDR3 has 11 residues. Between the trimmed V and J ends, which lost 7 bases and 7 bases, there was a span of 8 bases.

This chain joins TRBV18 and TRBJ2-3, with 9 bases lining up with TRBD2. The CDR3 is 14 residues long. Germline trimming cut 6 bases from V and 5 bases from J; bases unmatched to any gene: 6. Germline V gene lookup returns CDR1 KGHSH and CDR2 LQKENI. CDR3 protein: CASSPELAGDTQYF. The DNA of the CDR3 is TGTGCCAGCTCCCCGGAACTAGCGGGAGATACGCAGTATTTT.

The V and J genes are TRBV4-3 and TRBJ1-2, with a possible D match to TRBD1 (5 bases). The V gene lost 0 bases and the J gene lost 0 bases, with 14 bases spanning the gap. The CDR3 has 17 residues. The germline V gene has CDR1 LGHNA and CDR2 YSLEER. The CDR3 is CASSQDAGGVPNYGYTF. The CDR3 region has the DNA TGCGCCAGCAGCCAAGATGCCGGGGGGGTGCCTAACTATGGCTACACCTTC.

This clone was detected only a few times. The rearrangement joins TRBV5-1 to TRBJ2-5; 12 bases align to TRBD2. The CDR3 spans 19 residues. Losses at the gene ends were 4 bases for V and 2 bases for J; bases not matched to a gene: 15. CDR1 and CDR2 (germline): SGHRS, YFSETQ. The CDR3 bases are TGCGCCAGCAGCGCCGGTCTAGCGGGAGGGCCAAGGGGACAAGAGACCCAGTACTTC. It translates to CASSAGLAGGPRGQETQYF. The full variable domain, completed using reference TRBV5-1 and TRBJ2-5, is KAGVTQTPRYLIKTRGQQVTLSCSPISGHRSVSWYQQTPGQGLQFLFEYFSETQRNKGNFPGRFSGRQFSNSRSEMNVSTLELGDSALYLCASSAGLAGGPRGQETQYFGPGTRLLVL.

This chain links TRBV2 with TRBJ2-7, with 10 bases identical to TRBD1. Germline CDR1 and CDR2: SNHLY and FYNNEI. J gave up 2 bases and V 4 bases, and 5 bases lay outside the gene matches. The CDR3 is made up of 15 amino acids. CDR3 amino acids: CASSGDRGPTYEQYF. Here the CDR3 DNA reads TGTGCCAGCAGTGGAGACAGGGGGCCCACCTACGAGCAGTACTTC.

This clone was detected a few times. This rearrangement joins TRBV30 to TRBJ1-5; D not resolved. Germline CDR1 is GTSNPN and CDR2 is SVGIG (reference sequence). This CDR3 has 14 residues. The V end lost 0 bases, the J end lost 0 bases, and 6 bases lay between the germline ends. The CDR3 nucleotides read TGTGCCTGGAGTGTAGCTTATAGCAATCAGCCCCAGCATTTT. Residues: CAWSVAYSNQPQHF.

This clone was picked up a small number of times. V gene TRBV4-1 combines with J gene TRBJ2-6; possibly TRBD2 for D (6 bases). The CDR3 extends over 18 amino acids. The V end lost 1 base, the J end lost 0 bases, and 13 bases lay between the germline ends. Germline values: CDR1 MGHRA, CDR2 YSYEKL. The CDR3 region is CASSQAPGLSSGANVLTF. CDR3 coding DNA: TGCGCCAGCAGCCAAGCTCCGGGACTGTCCTCTGGGGCCAACGTCCTGACTTTC.

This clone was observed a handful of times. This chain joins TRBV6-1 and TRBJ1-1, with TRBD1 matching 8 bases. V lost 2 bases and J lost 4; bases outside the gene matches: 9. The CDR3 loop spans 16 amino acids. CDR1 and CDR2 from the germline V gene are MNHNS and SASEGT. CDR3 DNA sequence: TGTGCCAGCAGTGAACGGAGGACAGGGTCGGGCACTGAAGCTTTCTTT. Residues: CASSERRTGSGTEAFF.

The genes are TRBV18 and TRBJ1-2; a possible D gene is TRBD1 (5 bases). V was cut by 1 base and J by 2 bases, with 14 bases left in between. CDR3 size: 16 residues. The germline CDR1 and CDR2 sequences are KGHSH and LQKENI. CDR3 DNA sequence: TGTGCCAGCTCACCACAGTATGGACGGACAAACTATGGCTACACCTTC. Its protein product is CASSPQYGRTNYGYTF.

The CDR3 loop reads CATSSRSGANVLTF. The CDR3, as DNA: TGTGCCACCAGCAGCCGTTCTGGGGCCAACGTCCTGACTTTC. The chain is built from TRBV15 and TRBJ2-6; D is unclear. Germline assignment: CDR1 LNHNV and CDR2 YYDKDF (reference sequence). Trimming shortened V by 3 bases and J by 1 base, and 4 bases separated the two germline ends. The CDR3 consists of 14 residues. Full variable domain (outside the CDR3, taken from reference TRBV15 and TRBJ2-6): DAMVIQNPRYQVTQFGKPVTLSCSQTLNHNVMYWYQQKSSQAPKLLFHYYDKDFNNEADTPDNFQSRRPNTSFCFLDIRSPGLGDTAMYLCATSSRSGANVLTFGAGSRLTVL.

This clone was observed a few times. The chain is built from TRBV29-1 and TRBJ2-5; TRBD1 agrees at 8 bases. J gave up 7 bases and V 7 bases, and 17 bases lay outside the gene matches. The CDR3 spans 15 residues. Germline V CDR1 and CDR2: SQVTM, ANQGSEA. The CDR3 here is CSAEESGRGPVTQYF. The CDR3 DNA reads TGCAGCGCCGAGGAAAGTGGCAGGGGGCCGGTGACCCAGTACTTC.

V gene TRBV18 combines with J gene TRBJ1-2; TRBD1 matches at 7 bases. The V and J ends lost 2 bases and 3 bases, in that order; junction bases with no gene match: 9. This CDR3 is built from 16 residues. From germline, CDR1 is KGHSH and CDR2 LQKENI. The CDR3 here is CASSPEATGLDYGYTF. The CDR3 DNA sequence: TGTGCCAGCTCACCAGAGGCGACAGGGCTGGACTATGGCTACACCTTC.

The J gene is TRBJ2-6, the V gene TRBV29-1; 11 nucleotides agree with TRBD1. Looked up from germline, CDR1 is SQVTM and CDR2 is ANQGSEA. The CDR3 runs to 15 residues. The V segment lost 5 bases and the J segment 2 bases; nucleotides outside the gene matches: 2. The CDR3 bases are TGCAGCGTTTGGACAGGGGGCGCTGGGGCCAACGTCCTGACTTTC. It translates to CSVWTGGAGANVLTF. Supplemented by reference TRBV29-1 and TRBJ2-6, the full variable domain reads SAVISQKPSRDICQRGTSLTIQCQVDSQVTMMFWYRQQPGQSLTLIATANQGSEATYESGFVIDKFPISRPNLTFSTLTVSNMSPEDSSIYLCSVWTGGAGANVLTFGAGSRLTVL.

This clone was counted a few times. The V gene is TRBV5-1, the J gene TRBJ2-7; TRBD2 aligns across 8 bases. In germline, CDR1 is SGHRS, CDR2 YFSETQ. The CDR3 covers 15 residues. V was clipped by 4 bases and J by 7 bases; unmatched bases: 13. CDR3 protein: CASSTLGGGPEEQYF. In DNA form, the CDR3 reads TGCGCCAGCAGCACCCTCGGCGGGGGGCCAGAAGAGCAGTACTTC. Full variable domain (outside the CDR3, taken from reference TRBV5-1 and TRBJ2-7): KAGVTQTPRYLIKTRGQQVTLSCSPISGHRSVSWYQQTPGQGLQFLFEYFSETQRNKGNFPGRFSGRQFSNSRSEMNVSTLELGDSALYLCASSTLGGGPEEQYFGPGTRLTVT.

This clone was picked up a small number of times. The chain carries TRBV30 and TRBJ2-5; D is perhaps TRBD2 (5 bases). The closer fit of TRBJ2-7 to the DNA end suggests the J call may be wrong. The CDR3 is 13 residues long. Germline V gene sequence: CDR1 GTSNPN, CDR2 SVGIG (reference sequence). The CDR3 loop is CAWTVGISYEQYF. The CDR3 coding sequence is TGTGCCTGGACCGTCGGGATTTCCTACGAGCAGTACTTC.

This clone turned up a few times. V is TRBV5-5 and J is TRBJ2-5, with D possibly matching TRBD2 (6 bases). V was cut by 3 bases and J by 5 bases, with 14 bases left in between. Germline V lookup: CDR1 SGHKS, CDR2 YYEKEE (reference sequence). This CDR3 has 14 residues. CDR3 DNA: TGTGCCAGCAGCTGGGGACTGAGTTTGGAGACCCAGTACTTC. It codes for CASSWGLSLETQYF.

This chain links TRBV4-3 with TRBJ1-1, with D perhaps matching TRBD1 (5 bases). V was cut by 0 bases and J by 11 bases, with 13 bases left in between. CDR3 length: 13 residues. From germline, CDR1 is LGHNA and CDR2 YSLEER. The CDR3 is CASSQDQGFYAFF. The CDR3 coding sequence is TGCGCCAGCAGCCAAGACCAGGGTTTTTATGCTTTCTTT.

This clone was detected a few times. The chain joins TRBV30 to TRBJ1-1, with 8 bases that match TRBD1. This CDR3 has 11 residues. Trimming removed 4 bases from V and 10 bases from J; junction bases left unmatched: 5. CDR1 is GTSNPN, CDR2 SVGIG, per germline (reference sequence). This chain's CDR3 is CAWNRDRGAFF. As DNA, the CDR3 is TGTGCCTGGAATCGCGACAGGGGAGCTTTCTTT.

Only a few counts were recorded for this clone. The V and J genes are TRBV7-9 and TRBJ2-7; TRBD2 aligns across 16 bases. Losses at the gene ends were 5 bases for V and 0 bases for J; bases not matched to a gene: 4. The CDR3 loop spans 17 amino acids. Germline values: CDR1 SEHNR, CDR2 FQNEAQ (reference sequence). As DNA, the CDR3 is TGTGCCAGCAGCCTGGGACTAGCGGGAGGGGGCTCCTACGAGCAGTACTTC. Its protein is CASSLGLAGGGSYEQYF.

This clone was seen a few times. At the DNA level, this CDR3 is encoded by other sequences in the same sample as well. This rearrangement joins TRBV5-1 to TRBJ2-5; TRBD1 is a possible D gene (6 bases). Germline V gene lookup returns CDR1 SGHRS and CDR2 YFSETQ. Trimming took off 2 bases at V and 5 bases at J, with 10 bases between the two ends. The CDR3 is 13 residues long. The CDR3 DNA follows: TGCGCCAGCAGCTTCGGCCAGGGGGAGACCCAGTACTTC. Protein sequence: CASSFGQGETQYF.

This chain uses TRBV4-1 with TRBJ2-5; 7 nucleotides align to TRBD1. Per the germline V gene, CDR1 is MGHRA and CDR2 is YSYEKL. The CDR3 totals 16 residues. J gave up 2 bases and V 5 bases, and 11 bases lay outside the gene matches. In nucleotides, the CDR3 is TGCGCCAGCAGCATTGACCGGGACAGAGTACAAGAGACCCAGTACTTC. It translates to CASSIDRDRVQETQYF.

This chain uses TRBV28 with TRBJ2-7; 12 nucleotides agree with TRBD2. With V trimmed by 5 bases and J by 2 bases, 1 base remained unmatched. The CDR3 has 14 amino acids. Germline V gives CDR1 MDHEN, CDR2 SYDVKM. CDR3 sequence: CASSRTSGTYEQYF. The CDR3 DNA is TGTGCCAGCAGTCGGACTAGCGGGACCTACGAGCAGTACTTC.